This TCR beta chain was observed in a study of metastatic and nonmetastatic thyroid tumors. Study overall: Malignant thyroid and benign thyroid patients provided blood and tumor or nodule tissue whose repertoires were compared.

Broader study findings: The reported finding was significantly higher TCR beta diversity in malignant thyroid tumors relative to benign nodules, in blood and tumor.

TCRdb re-called the PCR reads with MiXCR. The table records approximately 42,000 clones, 24% of them present only once. Comments on this clone: The target antigen is unknown.

V lost 5 bases to trimming and J lost 6 bases; unmatched junction nucleotides: 8. Germline V gene lookup returns CDR1 SGHRS and CDR2 YFSETQ. This CDR3 has 14 amino acids. No treatment had been given to any patient before thyroid surgery. The receptor was isolated from a female donor with papillary thyroid cancer or a benign thyroid nodule (not recorded which). Some clones in this sample may be carry-over from other donors' samples. Material for sequencing was tumor tissue. The J gene is TRBJ2-1, the V gene TRBV5-1; TRBD2 matches at 7 bases. The CDR3 DNA reads TGCGCCAGCAGACTAGCGCGAGGACTCAATGAGCAGTTCTTC. Its protein product is CASRLARGLNEQFF.